This T cell receptor beta chain was found in a study of T cell repertoires in cytomegalovirus infection. This clonotype showed up just a few times. Antigen: not known. TCRdb re-analysed the reads in MiXCR, keeping a single row per CDR3 protein. The table has around 100,000 distinct CDR3 sequences, around 9.1% seen once; the top ten hold 31%. Findings and limits, study-wide: Dominant in the ex vivo response were TCR beta clonotypes restricted by HLA-C and specific for CMV.

The TCR was taken from a human donor in good health (CMV status not recorded). Some clones in this sample may be carry-over from other donors' samples. The sample taken for sequencing was PBMCs, sequenced either directly or after in vitro stimulation (not recorded which).

The CDR3 region has the DNA TGTGCCAGCCGGGCTAGCGGGAGTGAAAACATTCAGTACTTC. As protein: CASRASGSENIQYF. The V call is TRBV19, the J call TRBJ2-4; 10 positions agree with TRBD2. J was trimmed by 5 bases and V by 9 bases; bases with no gene match: 7. The V gene's germline CDR1 is LNHDA and CDR2 SQIVND (reference sequence). CDR3 length: 14 residues.